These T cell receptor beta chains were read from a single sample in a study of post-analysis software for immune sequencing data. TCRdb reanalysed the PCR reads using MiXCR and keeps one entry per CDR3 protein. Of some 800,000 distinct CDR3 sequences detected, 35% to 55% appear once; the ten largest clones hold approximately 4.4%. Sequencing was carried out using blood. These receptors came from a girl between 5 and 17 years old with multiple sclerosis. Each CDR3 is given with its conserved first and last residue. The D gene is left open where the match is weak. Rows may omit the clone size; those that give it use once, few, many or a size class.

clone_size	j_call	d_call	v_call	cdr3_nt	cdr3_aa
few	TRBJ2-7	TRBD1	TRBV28	TGTGCCAGCAGACTATCGGGACAGGGAGTCTACGAGCAGTACTTC	CASRLSGQGVYEQYF
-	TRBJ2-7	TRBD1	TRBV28	TGTGCCAGCACCTGGGGGGGGACAGGGGACTACGAGCAGTACTTC	CASTWGGTGDYEQYF
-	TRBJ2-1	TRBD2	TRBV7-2	TGTGCCAGCAGCTTATGGGGCGGGGGAAATGAGCAGTTCTTC	CASSLWGGGNEQFF
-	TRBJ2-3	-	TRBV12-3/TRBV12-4	TGTGCCAGCAGTTTCGGGCCTAGCGAGGCAGATACGCAGTATTTT	CASSFGPSEADTQYF
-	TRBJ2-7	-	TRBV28	TGTGCCAGCAGTCCTTACAGGGTCCCCTACGAGCAGTACTTC	CASSPYRVPYEQYF
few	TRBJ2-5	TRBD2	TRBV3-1	TGTGCCAGCAGCAAACTAGCGGGACGAGAGACCCAGTACTTC	CASSKLAGRETQYF
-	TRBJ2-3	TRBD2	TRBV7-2	TGTGCCAGCAGCTTTACTAGCGGGGAAGGTTCTAGCACAGATACGCAGTATTTT	CASSFTSGEGSSTDTQYF
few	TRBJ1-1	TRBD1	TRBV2	TGTGCCAGCAGTGATCTAGGACAGGGTGAAGCTTTCTTT	CASSDLGQGEAFF
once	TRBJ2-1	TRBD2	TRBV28	TGTGCCAGCAGTTCCCCATGGCTAGCGGATAGCTCCTACAATGAGCAGTTCTTC	CASSSPWLADSSYNEQFF
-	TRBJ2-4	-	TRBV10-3	TGTGCCATCAGTGGAGGGGGAATGGCCAAAAACATTCAGTACTTC	CAISGGGMAKNIQYF
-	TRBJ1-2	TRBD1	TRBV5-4	TGTGCCAGCAGCTTGATTGGGACAGGGGAGTGGAGAGGCTACACCTTC	CASSLIGTGEWRGYTF
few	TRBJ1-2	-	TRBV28	TGTGCCAGCAGTTTACTTGTGAGGAGGTCTAACTATGGCTACACCTTC	CASSLLVRRSNYGYTF
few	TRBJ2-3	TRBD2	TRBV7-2	TGTGCCAGCAGCCCGACTAGCGGGTTCACAGATACGCAGTATTTT	CASSPTSGFTDTQYF
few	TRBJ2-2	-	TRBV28	TGTGCCAGCAGACAGGGCACCGGGGAGCTGTTTTTT	CASRQGTGELFF
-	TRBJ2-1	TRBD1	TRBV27	TGTGCCAGCAGCCTGGACCACCGGGGACAGGGGGCTTTAAATAACTACAATGAGCAGTTCTTC	CASSLDHRGQGALNNYNEQFF
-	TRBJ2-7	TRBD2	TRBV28	TGTGCCAGCAGTCTAGCGGGAGATATATACGAGCAGTACTTC	CASSLAGDIYEQYF
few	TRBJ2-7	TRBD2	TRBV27	TGTGCCACCAACCTGCGGGCTAGCGGGACCTACGAGCAGTACTTC	CATNLRASGTYEQYF
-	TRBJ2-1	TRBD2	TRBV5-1	TGCGCCAGCAGTCATACTAGCGGGAGGGCGACTGAGCAGTTCTTC	CASSHTSGRATEQFF
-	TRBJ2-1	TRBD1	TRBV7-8	TGTGCCAGCAGGGGACAGGGATCCTACGAGCAGTTCTTC	CASRGQGSYEQFF
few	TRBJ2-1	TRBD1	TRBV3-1	TGTGCCAGCAGCCCTCTAGGACAGGGGCTAGGTGAGCAGTTCTTC	CASSPLGQGLGEQFF
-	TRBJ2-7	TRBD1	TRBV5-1	TGCGCCAGCAGCCCCCCGGGACAGCGTTCCTACGAGCAGTACTTC	CASSPPGQRSYEQYF
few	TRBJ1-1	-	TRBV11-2	TGTGCCAGCAGCTTAGTGTCGGTGAACACTGAAGCTTTCTTT	CASSLVSVNTEAFF
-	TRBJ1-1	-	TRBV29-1	TGCAGCGTTTATCGGGGCGGAAACACTGAAGCTTTCTTT	CSVYRGGNTEAFF
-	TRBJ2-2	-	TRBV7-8	TGTGCCAGCAGACCTGGGAAGAGCGGGGAGCTGTTTTTT	CASRPGKSGELFF
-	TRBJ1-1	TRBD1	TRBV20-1	TGCAGTGCTAGACAGGGGGGGATGAACACTGAAGCTTTCTTT	CSARQGGMNTEAFF
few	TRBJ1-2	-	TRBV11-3	TGTGCCAGCAGTAGTTTCGGTGGTGGCTACACCTTC	CASSSFGGGYTF
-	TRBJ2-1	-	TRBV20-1	TGCAGTGCTCCAGGACGCCATGAGCAGTTCTTC	CSAPGRHEQFF
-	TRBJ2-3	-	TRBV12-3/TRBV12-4	TGTGCCAGCAGTTTCGCCCACCCAATAGATACGCAGTATTTT	CASSFAHPIDTQYF
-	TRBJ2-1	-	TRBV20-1	TGCAGTGCCCCCCGACTGGGTGAGCAGTTCTTC	CSAPRLGEQFF
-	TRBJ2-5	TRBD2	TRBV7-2	TGTGCCAGCAGCTCCGAGGGTGGCGGGGGAGAGACCCAGTACTTC	CASSSEGGGGETQYF
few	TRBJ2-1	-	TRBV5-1	TGCGCCAGCAGCCTGGGGGACCGGGCGAACAATGAGCAGTTCTTC	CASSLGDRANNEQFF
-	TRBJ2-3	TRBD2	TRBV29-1	TGCAGCGTTGAAGGGACTAGCGGAGCCCCCCGGGATACGCAGTATTTT	CSVEGTSGAPRDTQYF
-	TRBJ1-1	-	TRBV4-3	TGCGCCAGCAGCCAAGAAGAGACGGTGAACACTGAAGCTTTCTTT	CASSQEETVNTEAFF
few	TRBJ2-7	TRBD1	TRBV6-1	TGTGCCAGCAGTGATAATCGGGGGACAGGGGGCAAGAACGAGCAGTACTTC	CASSDNRGTGGKNEQYF
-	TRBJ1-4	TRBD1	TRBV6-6	TGTGCCAGCAGTTCGGGACAGGGGGTTGCAACTAATGAAAAACTGTTTTTT	CASSSGQGVATNEKLFF
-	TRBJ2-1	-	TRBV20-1	TGCAGTGCTCCGCAACTGAGGGGGACCGACAATGAGCAGTTCTTC	CSAPQLRGTDNEQFF
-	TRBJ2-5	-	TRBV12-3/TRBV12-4	TGTGCTAGCAGTTTGCAGGGTGCTACCCAAGAGACCCAGTACTTC	CASSLQGATQETQYF
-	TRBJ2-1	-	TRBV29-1	TGCAGCGTTGGGGGGGTCAATGAGCAGTTCTTC	CSVGGVNEQFF
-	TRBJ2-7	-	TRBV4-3	TGCGCCAGCAGCCAAGATTTTCGGGACTCCACCTACGAGCAGTACTTC	CASSQDFRDSTYEQYF
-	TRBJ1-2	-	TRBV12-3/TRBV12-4	TGTGCCAGCACCCGGGATTATGGCTACACCTTC	CASTRDYGYTF
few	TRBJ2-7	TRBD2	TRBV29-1	TGCAGCGTCGAAAGCGGGAGGGCCTACGAGCAGTACTTC	CSVESGRAYEQYF
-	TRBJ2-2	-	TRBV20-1	TGCAGTGCTAGAGTGGTGAAGGACACCGGGGAGCTGTTTTTT	CSARVVKDTGELFF
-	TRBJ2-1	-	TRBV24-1	TGTGCCACCAGGGATTTCCGTGGGGGTAATGAGCAGTTCTTC	CATRDFRGGNEQFF
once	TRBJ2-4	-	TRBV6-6	TGTGCCAGCTCCCCCCTCGGGGAAAACCTTAAAAACATTCAGTACTTC	CASSPLGENLKNIQYF
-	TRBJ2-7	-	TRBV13	TGTGCCAGCAGCTCATCCGAGGGAGCCAGCTCCTACGAGCAGTACTTC	CASSSSEGASSYEQYF
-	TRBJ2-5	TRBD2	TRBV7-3	TGTGCCAGCAGCCTCAATGGCGGGAGCCAAGAGACCCAGTACTTC	CASSLNGGSQETQYF
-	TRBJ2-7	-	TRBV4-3	TGCGCCAGCAGCCAAGATATGGGCAATTACGAGCAGTACTTC	CASSQDMGNYEQYF
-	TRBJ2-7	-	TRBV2	TGTGCCAGCGAGGAAAGGGGCGAGCAGTACTTC	CASEERGEQYF
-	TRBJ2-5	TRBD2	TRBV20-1	TGCAGTGCTAGTCCCAGCGGGGGTTTCGGGGAGACCCAGTACTTC	CSASPSGGFGETQYF
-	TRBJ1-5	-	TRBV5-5	TGTGCCAGCAGCTTCGACGGGAATCAGCCCCAGCATTTT	CASSFDGNQPQHF
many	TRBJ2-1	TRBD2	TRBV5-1	TGCGCCAGCAGCCGATTAGCGGGAGGACATGAGCAGTTCTTC	CASSRLAGGHEQFF
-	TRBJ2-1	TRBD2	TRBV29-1	TGCAGCGTTGAAGGGGTAGGACTAGCGGGAGACAATGAGCAGTTCTTC	CSVEGVGLAGDNEQFF
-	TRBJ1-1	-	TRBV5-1	TGCGCCAGCAGCTTGGGACGGGGCGCTGAAGCTTTCTTT	CASSLGRGAEAFF
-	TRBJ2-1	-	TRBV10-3	TGTGCCACCTTGGGGGAGGTCTCCTACAATGAGCAGTTCTTC	CATLGEVSYNEQFF
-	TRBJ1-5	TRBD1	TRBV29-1	TGCAGCGTGGCGACAGGGGATAGCAATCAGCCCCAGCATTTT	CSVATGDSNQPQHF
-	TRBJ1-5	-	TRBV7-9	TGTGCCAGCAGCTTAGCAGGGTCTGGCCAGCCCCAGCATTTT	CASSLAGSGQPQHF